The 3 T cell receptor beta chains given below trace back to one sample, sequenced in a study of PD-1 blockade in classical Hodgkin lymphoma (TCRdb year 2020). Per the publication, the time point label means: cycle 2 day 1 (C2D1) of nivolumab. Every trial patient had relapsed following autologous stem cell transplantation, and prior brentuximab vedotin exposure was what differed among cohorts A, B and C. Library generation was performed with the immunoSEQ multiplex PCR assay. Not all clones reach the TCRdb copy of this immuneACCESS table, which keeps in-frame sequences only. Checked studies attribute under half of the gap to unresolved V genes and leave the rest unexplained. The sample table shows about 66,000 clones, and around 75% are seen once. The ten largest clones capture approximately 9.9% of the sample. The sample here was peripheral blood mononuclear cells (PBMCs), taken before the second cycle of nivolumab. These receptors were taken from a human donor with classical Hodgkin lymphoma.

The chain uses TRBV18 and TRBJ2-2, with 8 positions matching TRBD1. Per germline, CDR1 KGHSH and CDR2 LQKENI. The CDR3 is 15 amino acids. With 6 bases clipped from V and 5 bases from J, the junction kept 8 bases outside the gene matches. Written as DNA, the CDR3 is TGTGCCAGCTCGCAGGGGGCGCGGAAGACCGGGGAGCTGTTTTTT. Its protein product is CASSQGARKTGELFF.

This clone was counted only a few times. This chain uses TRBV4-2 with TRBJ1-2; a weak D match, TRBD1 (5 bases). The CDR3 runs 16 residues. Trimming shortened V by 1 base and J by 6 bases, and 18 bases separated the two germline ends. Germline V gene lookup returns CDR1 LGHNA and CDR2 YNFKEQ. DNA of the CDR3: TGTGCCAGCAGCCAAGCCCAGGACACCCCAGGGAATGGCTACACCTTC. Translating it yields CASSQAQDTPGNGYTF.

The chain links TRBV7-8 to TRBJ1-5; no definite D call. Trimming removed 2 bases from V and 1 base from J, with 9 bases in between. The CDR3 runs to 15 residues. CDR1 is SGHVS and CDR2 is FQNEAQ in the germline V gene. CDR3: CASSLSGSSNQPQHF. CDR3 nucleotide sequence: TGTGCCAGCAGCTTAAGTGGAAGCAGCAATCAGCCCCAGCATTTT.